The 4 T cell receptor beta chains in this list originate from one sample, sequenced in a study of T cell responses to AZD1222 COVID-19 vaccine. Generated by immunoSEQ multiplex PCR, the TCRdb table keeps only in-frame clones and is missing some. In the table there are about 170,000 clones, 80% to 95% of which are singletons. Source: peripheral blood, taken on day 0 of AZD1222 vaccination. These receptors all stem from an adult in good health.

V and J are TRBV27 and TRBJ1-1; D is unresolved. The V and J ends lost 8 bases and 1 base respectively, with 8 bases between them. The germline CDR1 and CDR2 sequences are MNHEY and SMNVEV (reference sequence). The CDR3 extends over 12 amino acids. The CDR3 reads CASRDQNTEAFF. CDR3 bases: TGTGCCAGCCGAGACCAGAACACTGAAGCTTTCTTT.

The chain is built from TRBV10-3 and TRBJ2-5; D is unresolved. This CDR3 has 12 residues. The ends were cut back, 4 bases at V and 1 base at J, with 4 bases in the middle. Germline lookup yields CDR1 ENHRY and CDR2 SYGVKD. CDR3 sequence reads: CAISAIQETQYF. CDR3 nucleotide sequence: TGTGCCATCAGTGCGATCCAAGAGACCCAGTACTTC.

V and J are TRBV9 and TRBJ1-2; maybe TRBD1 (6 bases). CDR1 is SGDLS, CDR2 YYNGEE, per germline. V lost 0 bases and J 5 bases, leaving 14 bases between the germline ends. This CDR3 comprises 15 residues. The CDR3 DNA reads TGTGCCAGCAGCGTAGGCCCAGGGGCACGATATGGCTACACCTTC. Encoded protein: CASSVGPGARYGYTF. Drawing the rest from reference TRBV9 and TRBJ1-2, the complete variable domain is DSGVTQTPKHLITATGQRVTLRCSPRSGDLSVYWYQQSLDQGLQFLIQYYNGEERAKGNILERFSAQQFPDLHSELNLSSLELGDSALYFCASSVGPGARYGYTFGSGTRLTVV.

This clone appeared once. The rearrangement joins TRBV7-9 to TRBJ1-1, with 8 bases lining up with TRBD1. CDR1 is SEHNR and CDR2 is FQNEAQ in the germline V gene (reference sequence). Unmatched junction bases numbered 8, after V lost 4 bases and J lost 4 bases. This CDR3 spans 15 amino acids. In nucleotides, the CDR3 is TGTGCCAGCAGCTCCAGGGGGCTGGGGAGCACTGAAGCTTTCTTT. Translating it yields CASSSRGLGSTEAFF.